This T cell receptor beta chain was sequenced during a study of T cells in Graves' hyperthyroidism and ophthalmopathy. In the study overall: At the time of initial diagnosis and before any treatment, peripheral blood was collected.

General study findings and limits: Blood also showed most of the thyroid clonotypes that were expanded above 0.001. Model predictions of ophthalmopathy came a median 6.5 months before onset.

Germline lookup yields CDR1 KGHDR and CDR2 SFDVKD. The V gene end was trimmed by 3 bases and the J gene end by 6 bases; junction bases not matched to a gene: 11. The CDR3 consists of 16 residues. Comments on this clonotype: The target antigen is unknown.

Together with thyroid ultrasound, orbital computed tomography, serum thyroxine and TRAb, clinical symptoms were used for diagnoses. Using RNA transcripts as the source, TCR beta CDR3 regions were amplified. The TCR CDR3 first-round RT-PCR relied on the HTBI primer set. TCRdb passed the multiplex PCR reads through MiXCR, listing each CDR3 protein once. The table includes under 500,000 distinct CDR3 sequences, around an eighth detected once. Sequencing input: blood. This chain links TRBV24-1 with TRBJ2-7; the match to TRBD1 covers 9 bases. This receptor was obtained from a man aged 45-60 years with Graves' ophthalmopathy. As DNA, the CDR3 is TGTGCCACCAGTGATCCCTCCGGACAGGGGATCGGCGAGCAGTACTTC. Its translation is CATSDPSGQGIGEQYF.